This is a list of T cell receptor beta chains from one sample in a study of CD8+ T cells in alopecia areata. Data came from immunoSEQ multiplex PCR; TCRdb stores just in-frame clones and leaves some out. The sample yields about 110,000 clones, 45% to 65% seen once. The starting material was CD4+ T cells sorted from blood, obtained at week 24, from a patient treated with tofacitinib. The receptors originated from a human donor with alopecia areata. Both conserved end residues are part of each CDR3. The D gene is left open where the match is weak. Not all rows give a size; the values are once, few, many and, for expanded clones, a class.

clone_size,v_call,j_call,d_call,cdr3_nt,cdr3_aa
NA,TRBV6-1,TRBJ2-7,TRBD1,TGTGCCAACCGGGACAGGCAAACCTACGAGCAGTACTTC,CANRDRQTYEQYF
NA,TRBV19,TRBJ2-3,TRBD2,TGTGCCAGTAGACGACTAGCGGGGGGTGAAGATACGCAGTATTTT,CASRRLAGGEDTQYF
NA,TRBV29-1,TRBJ2-5,TRBD1,TGCAGCGTTGGGACAGGGGGCCCCGGGGAGACCCAGTACTTC,CSVGTGGPGETQYF
NA,TRBV2,TRBJ2-3,TRBD2,TGTGCCAGCAGGCCGATAGCGGGGGGCGGGAGGAATACGCAGTATTTT,CASRPIAGGGRNTQYF
NA,TRBV7-2,TRBJ2-7,NA,TGTGCCAGCAGCTTGGTCGTGTGGGGATCCTACGAGCAGTACTTC,CASSLVVWGSYEQYF
NA,TRBV9,TRBJ1-4,TRBD1,TGTGCCAGCAGCTTCGGACAGGGTGATGAAAAACTGTTTTTT,CASSFGQGDEKLFF
few,TRBV15,TRBJ1-5,NA,TGTGCCACCAGCAGAGATAGGAGTGCCAATCAGCCCCAGCATTTT,CATSRDRSANQPQHF
few,TRBV5-1,TRBJ2-2,NA,TGCGCCAGCAGCTTGGAGGGACACAACACCGGGGAGCTGTTTTTT,CASSLEGHNTGELFF
NA,TRBV30,TRBJ2-2,NA,TGTGCCCGCAGGGAGAACAGCTTCACCGGGGAGCTGTTTTTT,CARRENSFTGELFF
few,TRBV5-4,TRBJ2-5,NA,TGTGCCAGCAGCCAGGGGGGGGCCCAAGAGACCCAGTACTTC,CASSQGGAQETQYF
NA,TRBV5-6,TRBJ2-7,NA,TGTGCCAGCAGCAGGGTGGGGAGCTCCTACGAGCAGTACTTC,CASSRVGSSYEQYF
few,TRBV19,TRBJ1-5,NA,TGTGCCAGTAGTATAGGGGGAGTAGCCAATCAGCCCCAGCATTTT,CASSIGGVANQPQHF
few,TRBV29-1,TRBJ1-1,TRBD1,TGCAGCGTGGACGCAGGGGGGTTGAACACTGAAGCTTTCTTT,CSVDAGGLNTEAFF
once,TRBV27,TRBJ1-1,NA,TGTGCCAGCAGTTGGGCGGGGCCGAACACTGAAGCTTTCTTT,CASSWAGPNTEAFF